This passage covers 28 T cell receptor beta chains from one sample sequenced in a study of metastatic and nonmetastatic thyroid tumors. Each patient came to thyroid surgery without any prior treatment (of any kind). MiXCR reprocessed the PCR reads for TCRdb. The sample has tens of thousands of clones, more than 10% seen once. Sequencing used blood. Source of these receptors: a female donor with papillary thyroid cancer or a benign thyroid nodule (not recorded which). Some clones in this sample may be carry-over from other donors' samples.

This clone showed up many times. V is TRBV4-2 and J is TRBJ2-1; D perhaps matches TRBD1 (6 bases). The CDR3 length is 14 residues. The germline V gene has CDR1 LGHNA and CDR2 YNFKEQ. V was clipped by 2 bases and J by 15 bases, with 20 bases between them. CDR3 loop: CASSQNRDFRSWFF. CDR3 DNA: TGTGCCAGCAGCCAAAACAGGGATTTTAGGTCTTGGTTCTTC.

This clone appeared a few times. The J gene is TRBJ2-7, the V gene TRBV6-1; D perhaps matches TRBD1 (5 bases). Germline V gives CDR1 MNHNS, CDR2 SASEGT. The CDR3 has 15 amino acids. V lost 1 base, J lost 2 bases, and 12 bases lay in between. CDR3 DNA sequence: TGTGCCAGCAGTGAAGGGGTAGGGGCGACCTACGAGCAGTACTTC. Translating gives CASSEGVGATYEQYF.

This clone is medium-sized (0.01 to 0.1%) by share. The gene calls are TRBV6-2 or TRBV6-3 and TRBJ1-3; tentatively, D is TRBD1 (5 bases). Per germline, CDR1 MNHEY and CDR2 SVGEGT. The V end lost 6 bases, the J end lost 0 bases, and 15 bases lay between the germline ends. The CDR3 is 16 residues long. CDR3 bases: TGTGCCAGCAGAGTTTTTGGGGGATCCTCTGGAAACACCATATATTTT. This sequence encodes CASRVFGGSSGNTIYF.

This clone was observed once. The chain couples TRBV3-1 to TRBJ2-3, with D perhaps matching TRBD2 (6 bases). Germline loops: CDR1 LGHDT, CDR2 YNNKEL (reference sequence). Trimming left V 2 bases short and J 11 bases short, with 23 bases between. There are 16 residues in the CDR3. The CDR3 loop reads CASSQRRAGSTDLQYF. As DNA, the CDR3 is TGTGCCAGCAGCCAAAGGCGGGCGGGGAGCACAGATTTGCAGTATTTT.

V and J are TRBV4-1 and TRBJ2-6; the D gene is possibly TRBD1 (6 bases). Germline CDR1 reads MGHRA; CDR2 reads YSYEKL. This CDR3 contains 16 residues. V lost 1 base and J 3 bases, leaving 10 bases between the germline ends. CDR3 DNA: TGCGCCAGCAGCCAAGTCCAGGGGAGTGGGGCCAACGTCCTGACTTTC. Translation gives CASSQVQGSGANVLTF.

This clone was observed at least ten times. The CDR3 is CATSAVTGVEGANVLTF. CDR3 DNA sequence: TGTGCCACCAGTGCTGTGACAGGGGTAGAGGGGGCCAACGTCCTGACTTTC. The genes are TRBV24-1 and TRBJ2-6, with 8 bases aligning to TRBD1. J gave up 4 bases and V 5 bases, and 9 bases lay outside the gene matches. CDR1 and CDR2 (germline): KGHDR, SFDVKD. The CDR3 loop spans 17 amino acids.

By share, this clone counts as medium-sized. The chain employs TRBV20-1 and TRBJ1-1; 9 nucleotides align to TRBD1. This CDR3 contains 17 residues. Germline-derived CDR1 and CDR2 are DFQATT and SNEGSKA (reference sequence). Trimming took 0 bases from V and 2 from J; bases not matched to a gene: 10. CDR3 in amino acids: CSARDVGGTGLNTEAFF. DNA for the CDR3: TGCAGTGCTAGAGATGTAGGCGGGACAGGGCTAAACACTGAAGCTTTCTTT.

This clone showed up just a few times. This is likely a read error, given that the CDR3 carries no conserved phenylalanine or tryptophan at its end. V usage is TRBV19 and J usage is TRBJ1-1; D is undetermined. The ends were cut back, 6 bases at V and 6 bases at J, with 8 bases in the middle. Germline V gene lookup returns CDR1 LNHDA and CDR2 SQIVND (reference sequence). CDR3 size: 11 residues. CDR3 region: CASRQYAEAFT. The DNA of the CDR3 is TGTGCCAGTAGACAGTACGCTGAAGCTTTCACT.

This chain connects TRBV5-1 to TRBJ2-7; TRBD1 aligns across 10 bases. Germline CDR1 and CDR2: SGHRS and YFSETQ. The CDR3 is 15 amino acids. The J segment lost 0 bases and the V segment lost 4 bases, leaving 4 bases of the junction unmatched. CDR3 residues: CASSTGQGDSYEQYF. The CDR3 DNA reads TGCGCCAGCAGCACTGGACAGGGGGACTCCTACGAGCAGTACTTC. The complete variable domain, with remaining parts taken from reference TRBV5-1 and TRBJ2-7, reads KAGVTQTPRYLIKTRGQQVTLSCSPISGHRSVSWYQQTPGQGLQFLFEYFSETQRNKGNFPGRFSGRQFSNSRSEMNVSTLELGDSALYLCASSTGQGDSYEQYFGPGTRLTVT.

This clone was seen many times. CDR3 loop: CASSLNVGAVYEQYF. In DNA, the CDR3 is TGTGCCAGCAGCTTAAATGTGGGAGCGGTCTACGAGCAGTACTTC. The genes are TRBV7-3 and TRBJ2-7; a weak D match, TRBD2 (5 bases). This CDR3 region has 15 residues. Germline CDR1 is SGHTA and CDR2 is FQGTGA. Trimming cost V 1 base and J 3 bases, with 13 bases left between them.

This clone was seen a handful of times. This chain joins TRBV6-1 and TRBJ2-2; no clear D gene. The CDR3 runs 15 residues. Trimming removed 7 bases at V and 0 bases at J, with 12 bases between. Germline-derived CDR1 and CDR2 are MNHNS and SASEGT. This CDR3 reads CASIKSVSNTGELFF. The CDR3 bases are TGTGCCAGCATAAAGAGCGTGTCGAACACCGGGGAGCTGTTTTTT.

This clone was seen many times. The V gene is TRBV15, the J gene TRBJ2-7; D is perhaps TRBD2 (6 bases). This CDR3 comprises 13 residues. In germline, CDR1 is LNHNV, CDR2 YYDKDF (reference sequence). Trimming left V 0 bases short and J 9 bases short, with 12 bases between. The CDR3 reads CATSRDGGFAQYF. In nucleotides, the CDR3 is TGTGCCACCAGCAGAGATGGGGGGTTCGCGCAGTACTTC.

This clone was counted many times. V usage is TRBV30 and J usage is TRBJ1-6; possible D gene TRBD1, 5 bases. In germline, CDR1 is GTSNPN, CDR2 SVGIG (reference sequence). V was trimmed by 2 bases and J by 8 bases, leaving 10 bases between them. CDR3 length: 13 residues. The CDR3 coding sequence is TGTGCCTGGAGTACACAGGCCGATTCACCCCTCCACTTT. It yields the protein CAWSTQADSPLHF.

In its sample, this clone was seen many times. This sequence joins TRBV13 and TRBJ2-5; 7 bases fit TRBD2. This CDR3 spans 14 amino acids. CDR1 PRHDT and CDR2 FYEKMQ come from the germline V gene (reference sequence). J was trimmed by 9 bases and V by 1 base; bases with no gene match: 8. CDR3 nucleotides: TGTGCCAGCAGCTTAGTTGGTAGCGGGTCGTCCCAGTACTTC. Its protein is CASSLVGSGSSQYF.

This clone was detected ten times or more. J is TRBJ2-1 and V is TRBV6-2 or TRBV6-3, with D possibly matching TRBD1 (5 bases). The germline V gene encodes CDR1 MNHEY and CDR2 SVGEGT. V lost 2 bases, J lost 2 bases, and 10 bases lay in between. The CDR3 totals 15 residues. In DNA, the CDR3 is TGTGCCAGCAGTTACGGGGCTGATCCCTACAATGAGCAGTTCTTC. Amino acid sequence: CASSYGADPYNEQFF.

This clone was counted many times. CDR3 protein: CASSSKASTDTQYF. In nucleotides, the CDR3 is TGCGCCAGCAGCTCCAAGGCAAGCACAGATACGCAGTATTTT. This sequence joins TRBV5-1 and TRBJ2-3; D gene ambiguous. Germline V gene sequence: CDR1 SGHRS, CDR2 YFSETQ. CDR3 length: 14 residues. The V gene lost 3 bases and the J gene lost 0 bases, with 8 bases spanning the gap. The full variable domain, with the rest looked up from reference TRBV5-1 and TRBJ2-3, is KAGVTQTPRYLIKTRGQQVTLSCSPISGHRSVSWYQQTPGQGLQFLFEYFSETQRNKGNFPGRFSGRQFSNSRSEMNVSTLELGDSALYLCASSSKASTDTQYFGPGTRLTVL.

This clone was seen repeatedly, ten times or more. The junction does not match germline at one end; this may be a read error. The sample carries other DNA sequences with the same CDR3. The V and J genes are TRBV11-2 and TRBJ1-6; maybe TRBD1 (6 bases). CDR1 and CDR2 (germline): SGHAT, FQNNGV. This CDR3 has 15 residues. The DNA for the CDR3 is TGTGCCAGCAGCCCCATGTTAGGGGGTAATTCACCCCTTCACTTT. Encoded protein: CASSPMLGGNSPLHF.

This clone appeared many times. This chain uses TRBV29-1 with TRBJ1-2; D call uncertain. This CDR3 has 11 amino acids. V lost 4 bases to trimming and J lost 8 bases, with 11 bases between them. The germline V gene encodes CDR1 SQVTM and CDR2 ANQGSEA. CDR3 residues: CSVAPTGGYTF. The CDR3 DNA sequence: TGCAGCGTTGCCCCGACGGGAGGCTACACCTTC. The variable domain in full, completed from reference TRBV29-1 and TRBJ1-2, reads SAVISQKPSRDICQRGTSLTIQCQVDSQVTMMFWYRQQPGQSLTLIATANQGSEATYESGFVIDKFPISRPNLTFSTLTVSNMSPEDSSIYLCSVAPTGGYTFGSGTRLTVV.

This clone was seen many times. This rearrangement joins TRBV10-3 to TRBJ2-3, with a weak D call TRBD1 (5 bases). Trimming removed 4 bases at V and 4 bases at J, with 9 bases between. From germline, CDR1 is ENHRY and CDR2 SYGVKD. The CDR3 has 13 amino acids. As DNA, the CDR3 is TGTGCCATCAGTGCGACCAGGGCAGATACGCAGTATTTT. Translating gives CAISATRADTQYF.

This clone showed up many times. The chain has TRBV28 and TRBJ2-7; no firm D call. There are 13 residues in the CDR3. Germline lookup yields CDR1 MDHEN and CDR2 SYDVKM. Trimming pared 2 bases from V and 2 bases from J, leaving 7 bases between. The CDR3 DNA reads as TGTGCCAGCAGTTTAATTCAGACCTACGAGCAGTACTTC. As protein: CASSLIQTYEQYF.

This clone is termed medium-sized. This chain uses TRBV6-5 with TRBJ2-3; 12 bases align to TRBD2. This CDR3 has 17 amino acids. With V trimmed by 6 bases and J by 0 bases, 7 bases remained unmatched. The germline CDR1 and CDR2 sequences are MNHEY and SVGAGI. The DNA of the CDR3 is TGTGCCAGCAGGGGACTAGCGGGCCAAGATAGCACAGATACGCAGTATTTT. Protein: CASRGLAGQDSTDTQYF.

Ten or more counts support this clone. The chain combines TRBV7-8 with TRBJ2-7; TRBD2 matches 10 bases. The germline V gene has CDR1 SGHVS and CDR2 FQNEAQ. The CDR3 has 16 residues. V was pared by 3 bases and J by 4 bases, with 9 bases of the junction left unmatched. In DNA, the CDR3 is TGTGCCAGCAGCTTTAATTTGGGACTAGCGCAATACGAGCAGTACTTC. Protein product: CASSFNLGLAQYEQYF.

V usage is TRBV30 and J usage is TRBJ1-1, with D maybe TRBD1 (5 bases). V lost 2 bases to trimming and J lost 10 bases, with 11 bases between them. The CDR3 has 11 amino acids. Germline lookup yields CDR1 GTSNPN and CDR2 SVGIG (reference sequence). The CDR3: CAWSWDGRAFF. DNA of the CDR3: TGTGCCTGGAGTTGGGACGGCCGAGCTTTCTTT.

This clone came up many times. This chain links TRBV2 with TRBJ2-3; no definite D call. This CDR3 region has 14 residues. Trimming took 5 bases from V and 5 from J, leaving 14 bases between them. Germline V CDR1 and CDR2: SNHLY, FYNNEI. The CDR3 protein is CASSSTGGRDTQYF. The DNA of the CDR3 is TGTGCCAGCAGTAGTACGGGTGGCAGAGATACGCAGTATTTT.

Many counts were recorded for this clone. Relative to the germline gene, one junction end is altered; a read error may explain this. This chain joins TRBV6-1 and TRBJ2-7, with 7 bases lining up with TRBD1. Germline CDR1 reads MNHNS; CDR2 reads SASEGT. CDR3 length equals 13 residues. CDR3 sequence reads: CASKTGTAYGQYF. CDR3 DNA sequence: TGTGCCAGCAAGACCGGGACAGCTTACGGGCAGTACTTC.

The sample holds many counts of this clone. The V call is TRBV7-2, the J call TRBJ2-7; 9 positions agree with TRBD1. CDR1 and CDR2 (germline): SGHTA, FQGNSA. Germline trimming cut 5 bases from V and 1 base from J; bases unmatched to any gene: 6. The length of the CDR3 is 15 residues. DNA for the CDR3: TGTGCCAGCAGCCGCACAGGGGGCTTTTCCTACGAGCAGTACTTC. It codes for CASSRTGGFSYEQYF.

The table lists this clone with many counts. A read error is possible here, since a much larger clone lies one base away. The chain has TRBV6-1 and TRBJ2-7, with D unclear. The V and J ends lost 5 bases and 2 bases respectively, with 19 bases between them. This CDR3 has 16 residues. Germline CDR1 reads MNHNS; CDR2 reads SASEGT. The CDR3 protein is CASSPSDGLIPYEQYF. The CDR3 DNA is TGTGCCAGCAGTCCCTCGGACGGATTAATTCCCTACGAGCAGTACTTC.

The table lists this clone with many counts. The V and J genes are TRBV28 and TRBJ1-5; D may be TRBD1 (6 bases). Germline V lookup: CDR1 MDHEN, CDR2 SYDVKM. V dropped 7 bases and J dropped 4 bases, with 14 bases sitting between them. The CDR3 is 14 residues long. CDR3 in amino acids: CASNPDSLNQPQHF. The CDR3 bases are TGTGCCAGCAACCCGGACAGCCTAAATCAGCCCCAGCATTTT. Filled out from reference TRBV28 and TRBJ1-5, the complete variable domain reads DVKVTQSSRYLVKRTGEKVFLECVQDMDHENMFWYRQDPGLGLRLIYFSYDVKMKEKGDIPEGYSVSREKKERFSLILESASTNQTSMYLCASNPDSLNQPQHFGDGTRLSIL.